Listed here is a single T cell receptor (beta chain). Only one count was recorded for this clone. The target of this receptor is not known. The record has no base qualities; no much larger clone is one base away. The trial excluded patients who had a history of autoimmune disease or were on systemic immunosuppression. Peripheral blood for TCR sequencing was collected from all dose cohorts at baseline, on cycle 4 day 1, and on cycle 7 day 1. The samples were taken from a phase I, first-in-human, multicenter, open-label dose-escalation trial of ivuxolimab. Adults with locally advanced or metastatic melanoma, renal cell, hepatocellular, or head and neck squamous cell carcinoma were enrolled in the trial. Before TCR sequencing, CD4+ and CD8+ T cells were separately sorted from peripheral blood. Including cysteine and phenylalanine, the CDR3 has 13 amino acids. Kept here is only the CDR3 DNA, which spans 39 bases and is read in frame from base 1. CDR1 and CDR2, looked up from the germline V gene (reference sequence), are SEHNR and FQNEAQ. V sheds 1 base and J sheds 8 bases, leaving 11 bases between their ends.

The data were obtained in a study of OX40 agonist ivuxolimab in advanced cancers. Regarding the research as a whole: The costimulatory receptor OX40 (CD134) was targeted by ivuxolimab, a fully human IgG2 agonistic monoclonal antibody. Intravenous ivuxolimab was administered to patients every 2 weeks at six dose levels: 0.01, 0.1, 0.3, 1.5, 3 and 10 mg/kg. Among the approximately 50 dose-escalation patients, roughly 20 had hepatocellular carcinoma, roughly 15 melanoma, 9 renal cell carcinoma and 9 head and neck cancer. Peripheral TCRbeta sequencing aimed to test whether ivuxolimab altered TCR sequence diversity and caused clonal T-cell expansion. The monotherapy dose-escalation portion (N of about 57 patients) of the phase I ivuxolimab trial is reported in the paper. Three dose-escalation patients achieved partial responses, one with hepatocellular carcinoma and two with cutaneous melanoma. A male proportion of around 80% and a mean age of approximately 60 years, ranging from about 23 to 90, were recorded for the dose-escalation cohort. Prior anti-PD-1, anti-PD-L1 or anti-CTLA-4 therapy was permitted, and approximately 39% of dose-escalation patients had received checkpoint inhibitors. What the authors observed across the whole study: Antigen specificity was not determined for the clonally expanded peripheral T cells. After ivuxolimab, more expanded clones were found on average in CD8+ T cells than in CD4+ T cells. In the 0.1-3.0 mg/kg groups, partial responders had among the lowest normalized peripheral clonal expansion, particularly in CD8+ T cells. At doses of 0.1 to 3.0 mg/kg, clonal expansion of both CD4+ and CD8+ blood T cells was observed from baseline to week 6. Low levels of normalized T-cell clonal expansion were also seen in some patients who did not respond.

For sequencing of the TCRbeta CDR3 region, genomic DNA was extracted from the sorted cells. TCRbeta CDR3 regions were sequenced using the immunoSEQ Assay. TCRdb mirrors the immuneACCESS table, restricted to in-frame sequences. Some clones are absent from its copies; in checked studies, under half trace to an unresolved V gene, and the reason for the others is unknown. This sample comprises 74,000 or so clones, 85% to 90% of them detected only once. The top ten constitute roughly 2.1% of the sample. The clonotype originates from an adult with an advanced solid tumor such as melanoma, head and neck, liver or kidney cancer. The chain is encoded by TRBV7-9 joined to TRBJ1-2, and TRBD1 may be the D gene, going by 6 matching bases. The sequencing here drew on CD4+ or CD8+ T cells sorted from blood, taken in a trial of the OX40 agonist ivuxolimab. The sequence in DNA is TGTGCCAGCAGCTTAGACCAGGGGAGAGGCTACACCTTC. Its coded protein is CASSLDQGRGYTF.